The rows below give T cell receptor beta chains drawn from one sample of a study of technical replicates of blood from several donors. Libraries were prepared by immunoSEQ multiplex PCR; TCRdb keeps only in-frame clonotypes and omits some of them. The sample holds 84,000 or so clones, 93% seen once. Sequencing was carried out using T cells isolated from PBMCs. Receptor source: a human donor in good health. CDR3s include the opening cysteine and the closing phenylalanine or tryptophan. The order of the fields is clone size, V gene, J gene, CDR3 protein. Rows may omit the clone size; those that give it use once, few, many or a size class.

.	TRBV7-8	TRBJ1-3	CASSDEGVIVGGNTIYF
.	TRBV6-1	TRBJ2-7	CASTAQRGASYEQYF
once	TRBV6-1	TRBJ2-7	CASSGGGGGPREQYF
.	TRBV7-9	TRBJ1-1	CASSPYRGNTEAFF
.	TRBV19	TRBJ1-2	CASKHRGQGNYGYTF
.	TRBV5-5	TRBJ1-1	CASSLNTGNSNTEAFF
.	TRBV18	TRBJ2-5	CASSPRSGGRETQYF
.	TRBV30	TRBJ1-2	CAWSEYADIRGNYGYTF
.	TRBV18	TRBJ2-7	CASTTGVTIEQYF
.	TRBV10-3	TRBJ1-1	CATMDLSGGLNTEAFF
.	TRBV7-8	TRBJ2-7	CASRADQISYEQYF
.	TRBV5-1	TRBJ1-2	CASSLEGRDYGYTF
.	TRBV7-9	TRBJ1-4	CASSGTVTNEKLFF
.	TRBV11-2	TRBJ2-1	CASSLGLLTYNEQFF
.	TRBV9	TRBJ1-3	CASSVAPDRVPSGNTIYF
.	TRBV4-1	TRBJ2-2	CASSFRDTNTGELFF